This TCR beta chain is from a study of blood T cell repertoires in COVID-19. Study-wide context: Sites in the United States, Italy and Spain provided acute and convalescent COVID-19 samples. PBMCs, B-cell-depleted T cells, or T cells provided the cDNA or gDNA that made up the material.

Original data processing: Reference gene primer amplification yielded estimated nucleated cell counts. Clones were read by immunoSEQ multiplex PCR, and TCRdb kept only the in-frame ones, dropping some. V and J calls and clone size are those listed in that table; D and trimming were worked out from the DNA. The repertoire consists of around 110,000 clones, with approximately 82% occurring once and the leading ten covering less than 8%. Germline V gives CDR1 LGHNA, CDR2 YNFKEQ. The CDR3 is 16 amino acids. Unmatched junction bases numbered 9, after V lost 6 bases and J lost 8 bases. This TCR was recovered from an older man with active or convalescent COVID-19. Sequenced input: peripheral blood. The chain recombines TRBV4-2 with TRBJ2-1; 14 bases match TRBD2. CDR3 in DNA: TGTGCCAGCAGTCCCGGGACTAGCGGGGGAGTTTATGAGCAGTTCTTC. It specifies CASSPGTSGGVYEQFF.